This is a list of T cell receptor beta chains from one sample in a study of CXCR3-negative and CXCR3-positive naive CD8 T cells. TCRdb reanalyzed the 5' RACE reads, giving one entry per CDR3 protein sequence and no DNA. This listing includes about 40,000 distinct CDR3 sequences. The material sequenced was memory CD8+ T cells from blood. All receptors derive from a human donor in good health. Some clones in this sample may be carry-over from other donors' samples. The CDR3 runs from the conserved cysteine through the conserved F or W. The order of the fields is CDR3 protein, J gene, V gene.

cdr3_aa: CASSLDSYNEQFF
j_call: TRBJ2-1
v_call: TRBV28

cdr3_aa: CASSYGTGPEKLFF
j_call: TRBJ1-4
v_call: TRBV7-2

cdr3_aa: CSVEGQDSYEQYF
j_call: TRBJ2-7
v_call: TRBV29-1

cdr3_aa: CATSIYNEQFF
j_call: TRBJ2-1
v_call: TRBV24-1

cdr3_aa: CASSDRNTEAFF
j_call: TRBJ1-1
v_call: TRBV2

cdr3_aa: CASFKPGQLYEQYF
j_call: TRBJ2-7
v_call: TRBV28

cdr3_aa: CSARDLEGASTDTQYF
j_call: TRBJ2-3
v_call: TRBV20-1

cdr3_aa: CASSIRDFATVTQYF
j_call: TRBJ2-3
v_call: TRBV9

cdr3_aa: CASSRGPDTSGNTIYF
j_call: TRBJ1-3
v_call: TRBV28

cdr3_aa: CASSLAGTGDLLDTQYF
j_call: TRBJ2-3
v_call: TRBV7-2

cdr3_aa: CASSPQATDPTLEQYF
j_call: TRBJ2-7
v_call: TRBV18

cdr3_aa: CASSYLGPGNTEAFF
j_call: TRBJ1-1
v_call: TRBV6-5

cdr3_aa: CASSLGPGPYNEQFF
j_call: TRBJ2-1
v_call: TRBV5-1

cdr3_aa: CAWSGAGPDEQYF
j_call: TRBJ2-7
v_call: TRBV30

cdr3_aa: CASSLLLPDTQYF
j_call: TRBJ2-3
v_call: TRBV7-9

cdr3_aa: CAGSFGGEGGVYNEQFF
j_call: TRBJ2-1
v_call: TRBV28